One TCR beta chain is described in this entry. Antigen specificity is unknown. The data are from a study of OX40 agonist ivuxolimab in advanced cancers. Study in general: Patients enrolled in dose escalation were diagnosed with hepatocellular carcinoma, melanoma, renal cell or head and neck cancer.

Clones were read by immunoSEQ multiplex PCR, and TCRdb kept only the in-frame ones, dropping some. The repertoire holds fewer than 70,000 clones, with 85% to 90% as singletons. Study-wide results and limits: The specificity for antigen of the expanded peripheral T cells was not determined.

Baseline was the first blood sampling point, followed by cycle 4 day 1 and cycle 7 day 1. CDR1 MGHRA and CDR2 YSYEKL come from the germline V gene. The CDR3 is 15 residues long. V gave up 1 base and J gave up 5 bases, with 11 bases separating them. The V gene is TRBV4-1, the J gene TRBJ1-4; D possibly corresponds to TRBD1 (6 bases). The sequencing used CD4+ or CD8+ T cells sorted from blood, collected in a trial of the OX40 agonist ivuxolimab. This clonotype originated in an adult with an advanced solid tumor such as melanoma, head and neck, liver or kidney cancer. The DNA for the CDR3 is TGCGCCAGCAGCCAAGGACAGGTCGAGAATGAAAAACTGTTTTTT. It codes for CASSQGQVENEKLFF.